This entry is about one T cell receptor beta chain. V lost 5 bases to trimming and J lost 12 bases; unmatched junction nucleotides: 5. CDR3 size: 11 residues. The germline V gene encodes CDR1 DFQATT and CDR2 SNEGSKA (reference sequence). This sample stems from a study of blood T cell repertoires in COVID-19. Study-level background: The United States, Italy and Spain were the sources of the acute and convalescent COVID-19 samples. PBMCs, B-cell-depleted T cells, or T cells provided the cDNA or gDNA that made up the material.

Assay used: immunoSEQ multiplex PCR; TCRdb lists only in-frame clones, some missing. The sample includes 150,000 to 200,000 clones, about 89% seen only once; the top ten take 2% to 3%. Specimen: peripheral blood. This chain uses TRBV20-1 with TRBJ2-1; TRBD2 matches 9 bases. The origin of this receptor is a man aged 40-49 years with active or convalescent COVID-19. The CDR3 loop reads CSALRGGGQFF. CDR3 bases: TGCAGTGCTCTGCGGGGGGGCGGGCAGTTCTTC.